This T cell receptor (beta chain) came from a study of cytomegalovirus exposure and HLA in healthy donors. Germline-derived CDR1 and CDR2 are KGHSH and LQKENI. With 4 bases removed from V and 6 bases from J, the gap between germline ends came to 16 bases. CDR3 length equals 15 residues. In the PCR, 60 Vbeta and 13 Jbeta primers were used. The repertoire was sequenced with immunoSEQ multiplex PCR; TCRdb's copy has only in-frame clones and lacks some. Of roughly 110,000 clones listed, about 70% were seen once; the top ten hold 0.85% to 0.9%. The receptor was isolated from a woman aged 25 to 39 in good health and CMV-seronegative. The chain carries TRBV18 and TRBJ1-5; D gene ambiguous. The sample comprised PBMCs. The CDR3 coding sequence is TGTGCCAGCTCACACTCAGAGGCTTCCAGTCAGCCCCAGCATTTT. Translation: CASSHSEASSQPQHF.